This is a list of T cell receptor beta chains from one sample in a study of T cell changes during pregnancy in multiple sclerosis. The repertoire was sequenced with immunoSEQ multiplex PCR; TCRdb's copy has only in-frame clones and lacks some. The repertoire consists of more than 65,000 clones, with around 90% occurring once and the leading ten covering 2.3%. This material consisted of peripheral blood, taken in the first trimester of pregnancy. These receptors all stem from a female donor with multiple sclerosis, enrolled in a pregnancy study. The CDR3 runs from the conserved cysteine through the conserved F or W. D genes are given only for firm matches. Expanded clones get a size class; other rows say once, few or many, or leave the size out.

TRBV19	TRBD2	TRBJ2-5	.	TGTGCCACAGCGGGGGGGCCTGGGGAGACCCAGTACTTC	CATAGGPGETQYF
TRBV6-1	.	TRBJ2-2	.	TGTGCCAGTAGCGTGAACACCGGGGAGCTGTTTTTT	CASSVNTGELFF
TRBV6-1	TRBD2	TRBJ2-7	.	TGTGCCAGCAGTGATCGGACTAGCGGGAGCTACGAGCAGTACTTC	CASSDRTSGSYEQYF
TRBV28	.	TRBJ2-1	.	TGTGCCAGCAGTTTATCGGGAGAACGGAATGAGCAGTTCTTC	CASSLSGERNEQFF
TRBV5-8	TRBD1	TRBJ1-5	once	TGTGCCAGCAGCTTGGCGGCTACAGGGGGCCAGCCCCAGCATTTT	CASSLAATGGQPQHF
TRBV2	.	TRBJ1-3	.	TGTGCCAGCAGTAGGGGGATACGAGGCTCTGGAAACACCATATATTTT	CASSRGIRGSGNTIYF
TRBV5-1	TRBD1	TRBJ2-6	.	TGCGCCAGCAGTTCAGGGGGCGGGGGGGCCAACGTCCTGACTTTC	CASSSGGGGANVLTF
TRBV7-8	.	TRBJ1-2	.	TGTGCCAGCAGCTTAGCATACAGCCCCTGGGGCTACACCTTC	CASSLAYSPWGYTF
TRBV6-1	.	TRBJ1-5	.	TGTGCCAGCAGTGAAAGGGGAGGGGTACAGCAGCCCCAGCATTTT	CASSERGGVQQPQHF
TRBV5-6	.	TRBJ1-1	.	TGTGCCAGCAGCCTGGGACTCTGGAGCACTGAAGCTTTCTTT	CASSLGLWSTEAFF
TRBV7-3	.	TRBJ1-1	.	TGTGCCAGCAGACCCGAACCCCGGACAGCGAACACTGAAGCTTTCTTT	CASRPEPRTANTEAFF
TRBV5-6	TRBD2	TRBJ2-5	.	TGTGCCAGCAGCTTGGCCTGGCGGGGGGGAGAGACCCAGTACTTC	CASSLAWRGGETQYF
TRBV9	.	TRBJ2-3	.	TGTGCCAGCAGCGCCGGGGTAGCGGTGATAGTAGATACGCAGTATTTT	CASSAGVAVIVDTQYF
TRBV9	.	TRBJ1-4	.	TGTGCCAGCAGCGGAGATTCTGATGAAAAACTGTTTTTT	CASSGDSDEKLFF
TRBV7-8	TRBD1	TRBJ1-2	.	TGTGCCAGCAGCCCTTTTTTCAGGACAGGGGGCGCGAATGGCTACACCTTC	CASSPFFRTGGANGYTF
TRBV9	TRBD1	TRBJ2-1	.	TGTGCCAGCAGCGTAGTACAGGGGTCCTACAATGAGCAGTTCTTC	CASSVVQGSYNEQFF
TRBV27	.	TRBJ2-7	.	TGTGCCAGCAGTTGGGCAGGGGGGCGTGAGCAGTACTTC	CASSWAGGREQYF
TRBV7-9	.	TRBJ2-1	.	TGTGCCAGCAGCCATAGCGGTGGCTCCTACAATGAGCAGTTCTTC	CASSHSGGSYNEQFF
TRBV7-6	TRBD2	TRBJ2-5	.	TGTGCCAGCAGCTTACCCCCTAGGAGACTAGCGGCCCCCGGGGAGACCCAGTACTTC	CASSLPPRRLAAPGETQYF
TRBV28	.	TRBJ1-1	.	TGTGCCAGCAATGAGGGTAGGTGGGCCAACACTGAAGCTTTCTTT	CASNEGRWANTEAFF
TRBV5-1	TRBD2	TRBJ2-1	.	TGCGCCAGCAGCCCGACGTTGGGGGGGACCTACAATGAGCAGTTCTTC	CASSPTLGGTYNEQFF
TRBV15	.	TRBJ2-1	.	TGTGCCACCAGCAGAGAAAGTGTAGAGGCCTGGGACAATGAGCAGTTCTTC	CATSRESVEAWDNEQFF
TRBV5-6	.	TRBJ1-1	once	TGTGCCAGCAGCTTTGTACACACGAACACTGAAGCTTTCTTT	CASSFVHTNTEAFF
TRBV19	.	TRBJ1-2	.	TGTGCCAGTTGCATCAGGGGCTCCTATGGCTACACCTTC	CASCIRGSYGYTF
TRBV6-6	.	TRBJ2-6	.	TGTGCCAGCAGTTACGCCCCGGGAGTAGGGGCCAACGTCCTGACTTTC	CASSYAPGVGANVLTF
TRBV30	.	TRBJ1-2	.	TGTGCCTGGGGGCAGGGTCTTGGCTACACCTTC	CAWGQGLGYTF